The 14 T cell receptor beta chains below come from one sample, sequenced in a study of PD-1 blockade in classical Hodgkin lymphoma. Produced via immunoSEQ multiplex PCR; TCRdb's table is partial and in-frame only. This sample has about 89,000 clones, with just over 90% found just once. Time point reported: cycle 4 day 1 (C4D1), after less than 7 weeks of nivolumab. Each and every patient relapsed after autologous stem cell transplantation, and patients got differing brentuximab vedotin exposure. The sample in question was peripheral blood mononuclear cells (PBMCs), obtained before the fourth cycle of nivolumab. Receptor source: a human donor with classical Hodgkin lymphoma.

The V and J genes are TRBV6-4 and TRBJ2-3; no clear D gene. Germline assignment: CDR1 MRHNA and CDR2 SNTAGT. V lost 5 bases to trimming and J lost 0 bases, with 9 bases between them. The CDR3 is 14 residues long. CDR3: CASSPRASTDTQYF. CDR3 sequence (DNA): TGTGCCAGCAGTCCAAGAGCTAGCACAGATACGCAGTATTTT.

J is TRBJ1-5 and V is TRBV19, with D tentatively TRBD1 (6 bases). CDR1 is LNHDA and CDR2 is SQIVND in the germline V gene (reference sequence). Deletions cut 4 bases from V and 0 bases from J, with 7 bases between. This CDR3 region has 14 residues. CDR3 sequence: CASSRQDSNQPQHF. In nucleotides, the CDR3 is TGTGCCAGTAGTAGACAGGATAGCAATCAGCCCCAGCATTTT.

The chain carries TRBV11-2 and TRBJ2-7; TRBD1 matches at 8 bases. This CDR3 is 14 amino acids long. The germline CDR1 and CDR2 sequences are SGHAT and FQNNGV. V shed 2 bases and J 2 bases; nucleotides not matched to a gene: 2. Written as DNA, the CDR3 is TGTGCCAGCAGCTTACTGGACAGGGCCTACGAGCAGTACTTC. Translated, it gives CASSLLDRAYEQYF.

The genes are TRBV7-9 and TRBJ1-6, with D possibly matching TRBD1 (5 bases). The germline gives CDR1 SEHNR, CDR2 FQNEAQ (reference sequence). Deletions cut 1 base from V and 14 bases from J, with 12 bases between. The CDR3 covers 13 residues. This chain's CDR3 is CASSLGGARTLHF. DNA for the CDR3: TGTGCCAGCAGCTTAGGAGGGGCAAGGACCCTCCACTTT.

This rearrangement joins TRBV10-3 to TRBJ2-5; 10 nucleotides align to TRBD1. Germline-derived CDR1 and CDR2 are ENHRY and SYGVKD. After removal of 3 bases from V and 4 bases from J, the junction contained 5 bases not matched to a gene. CDR3 length equals 15 residues. In DNA form, the CDR3 reads TGTGCCATCAGTGACGCCGGACAGGGGGGAGAGACCCAGTACTTC. Its protein is CAISDAGQGGETQYF.

The sample holds a few counts of this clone. This chain links TRBV6-5 with TRBJ1-5, with D possibly being TRBD1 (5 bases). This CDR3 contains 15 residues. V was clipped by 6 bases and J by 0 bases, with 12 bases between them. Germline values: CDR1 MNHEY, CDR2 SVGAGI. The CDR3, as DNA: TGTGCCAGCAGACACGACAGAAATAGCAATCAGCCCCAGCATTTT. Amino acids: CASRHDRNSNQPQHF.

This sequence joins TRBV4-3 and TRBJ2-3; TRBD2 matches 15 bases. This CDR3 has 19 amino acids. With 4 bases clipped from V and 0 bases from J, the junction kept 8 bases outside the gene matches. The germline V gene has CDR1 LGHNA and CDR2 YSLEER. This CDR3 reads CASSLRLGLAGGSTDTQYF. The CDR3 bases are TGCGCCAGCAGCCTGCGCCTGGGACTAGCGGGGGGTAGCACAGATACGCAGTATTTT.

This clone has a single count. V usage is TRBV5-1 and J usage is TRBJ2-4; TRBD1 agrees at 7 bases. This CDR3 is built from 16 residues. Unmatched junction bases numbered 12, after V lost 5 bases and J lost 4 bases. Germline V CDR1 and CDR2: SGHRS, YFSETQ. The CDR3 sequence is CASSFFPGQKKNIQYF. The CDR3 DNA sequence: TGCGCCAGCAGTTTTTTTCCGGGACAGAAAAAAAACATTCAGTACTTC.

V and J are TRBV4-1 and TRBJ1-5; 9 bases match TRBD1. Germline CDR1 MGHRA, CDR2 YSYEKL. V lost 1 base, J lost 5 bases, and 0 bases stayed unmatched. The CDR3 totals 14 residues. CDR3 loop: CASSQGQGDQPQHF. The CDR3 DNA reads as TGCGCCAGCAGCCAAGGACAGGGGGATCAGCCCCAGCATTTT.

The CDR3 here is CASSQMTGGNEKLFF. The CDR3 coding sequence is TGTGCCAGCAGCCAAATGACAGGGGGCAATGAAAAACTGTTTTTT. The rearrangement links TRBV7-2 to TRBJ1-4; 10 bases are shared with TRBD1. Per the germline V gene, CDR1 is SGHTA and CDR2 is FQGNSA. The CDR3 is made up of 15 amino acids. After removal of 5 bases from V and 5 bases from J, the junction contained 5 bases not matched to a gene.

The chain employs TRBV5-4 and TRBJ2-1; tentatively, D is TRBD1 or TRBD2 (6 bases each). Germline V lookup: CDR1 SGHNT, CDR2 YYREEE (reference sequence). The V and J ends lost 0 bases and 4 bases respectively, with 14 bases between them. This CDR3 is built from 16 residues. This CDR3 is CASSLGGALIYNEQFF. CDR3 DNA sequence: TGTGCCAGCAGCTTGGGGGGGGCCCTCATTTACAATGAGCAGTTCTTC.

This rearrangement joins TRBV19 to TRBJ1-4; no definite D call. Germline loops: CDR1 LNHDA, CDR2 SQIVND (reference sequence). This CDR3 is 13 amino acids long. V was trimmed by 8 bases and J by 0 bases, leaving 7 bases between them. CDR3 loop: CASLHPTNEKLFF. The DNA for the CDR3 is TGTGCCAGTCTCCATCCAACTAATGAAAAACTGTTTTTT.

The rearrangement links TRBV4-3 to TRBJ2-7; tentative D call: TRBD1 (5 bases). V was trimmed by 0 bases and J by 3 bases, leaving 12 bases between them. The CDR3 runs to 15 residues. CDR1 is LGHNA, CDR2 YSLEER, per germline. Written as DNA, the CDR3 is TGCGCCAGCAGCCAAGAAGGCCAGGGCTACTACGAGCAGTACTTC. It encodes CASSQEGQGYYEQYF.

V is TRBV10-3 and J is TRBJ1-5; D not certain. Trimming cost V 3 bases and J 5 bases, with 8 bases left between them. This CDR3 comprises 13 residues. The germline CDR1 and CDR2 sequences are ENHRY and SYGVKD. The CDR3 bases are TGTGCCATCAGTGAACCGGCCGATCAGCCCCAGCATTTT. Translating gives CAISEPADQPQHF.